Included here is one T cell receptor beta chain sequence, with context. PCR amplification relied on 60 Vbeta primers (plus 13 Jbeta primers). Only in-frame clones appear in the TCRdb table, and some are missing; sequencing was by immunoSEQ multiplex PCR. The repertoire has some 220,000 clones, around 80% of them found once; the top ten carry about 0.45%. Germline V gene sequence: CDR1 SGHRS, CDR2 YFSETQ. The CDR3 is 16 residues long. V lost 0 bases to trimming and J lost 2 bases, with 11 bases between them. This entry is derived from a study of cytomegalovirus exposure and HLA in healthy donors. Overall study context: A prior analysis found about 110 million unique TCR beta sequences from approximately 190 million T cells.

The V call is TRBV5-1, the J call TRBJ2-2; weak D call: TRBD2 (6 bases). The sequence was obtained from a boy younger than 18 in good health and CMV-seronegative. The sequencing sample was made of PBMCs. DNA for the CDR3: TGCGCCAGCAGCTTGGGCGGGGCACAAAACACCGGGGAGCTGTTTTTT. Translating gives CASSLGGAQNTGELFF.